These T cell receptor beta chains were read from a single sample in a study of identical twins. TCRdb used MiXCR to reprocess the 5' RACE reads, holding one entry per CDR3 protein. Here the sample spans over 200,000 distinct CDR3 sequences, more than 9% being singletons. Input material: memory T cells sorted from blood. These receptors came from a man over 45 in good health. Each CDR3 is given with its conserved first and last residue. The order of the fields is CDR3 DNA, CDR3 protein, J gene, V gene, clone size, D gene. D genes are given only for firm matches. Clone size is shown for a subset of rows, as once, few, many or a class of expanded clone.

TGTGCCAGCAGTTTTCATGCCCCGGATACGCAGTATTTT	CASSFHAPDTQYF	TRBJ2-3	TRBV12-3/TRBV12-4	few	-
TGTGCCAGCAGTTTGCTGACTGGGGCCAACGTCCTGACTTTC	CASSLLTGANVLTF	TRBJ2-6	TRBV28	many	-
TGTGCCAGCAGTCCAGCGGACAGGTTCCAAGAGACCCAGTACTTC	CASSPADRFQETQYF	TRBJ2-5	TRBV28	many	TRBD1
TGTGCCACCAGCGGACACCTTAGCACAGATACGCAGTATTTT	CATSGHLSTDTQYF	TRBJ2-3	TRBV15	-	-
TGCGCCAGCAGTCAATCCGGACTAGCAGTCACAGATACGCAGTATTTT	CASSQSGLAVTDTQYF	TRBJ2-3	TRBV23-1	few	TRBD2
TGCAGTGCAGAACGCCCCGGGGGCTCCAACTATGGCTACACCTTC	CSAERPGGSNYGYTF	TRBJ1-2	TRBV20-1	few	-
TGTGCCAGCTCCGACAAGGGGGGGATCTCTGGAAACACCATATATTTT	CASSDKGGISGNTIYF	TRBJ1-3	TRBV9	-	-
TGTGCCACCAGTGGAAACAGGGACGGATTCGAAAAACTGTTTTTT	CATSGNRDGFEKLFF	TRBJ1-4	TRBV24-1	many	-
TGTGCCAGCATCCCGCAAGGGACAGGGGGTACCGGGGAGCTGTTTTTT	CASIPQGTGGTGELFF	TRBJ2-2	TRBV6-1	-	TRBD1
TGTGCCAGCAGCGCCGAGGCAGGAGGAGGGAATCAGCCCCAGCATTTT	CASSAEAGGGNQPQHF	TRBJ1-5	TRBV5-5	many	-
TGTGCCAGCAGCCAAGATCGGAGGGGCGGGATAGATACGCAGTATTTT	CASSQDRRGGIDTQYF	TRBJ2-3	TRBV4-2	medium-sized	-
TGTGCCAGCAGTGCAGCCTACGAGCAGTACTTC	CASSAAYEQYF	TRBJ2-7	TRBV28	few	-
TGTGCCAGCAGCCCGGCTAGTGCTGAGACCCAGTACTTC	CASSPASAETQYF	TRBJ2-5	TRBV7-2	-	-
TGTGCCAGCAGCTTGGGGGGGACCGGCTATGGCTACACCTTC	CASSLGGTGYGYTF	TRBJ1-2	TRBV5-6	many	-
TGTGCCAGTAGTATAGATCGTCCCCCGACAGGGTCTGAAGCTTTCTTT	CASSIDRPPTGSEAFF	TRBJ1-1	TRBV19	-	TRBD1
TGTGCCAGCAGTTACGGGCACAGCAATCAGCCCCAGCATTTT	CASSYGHSNQPQHF	TRBJ1-5	TRBV6-2/TRBV6-3	many	-
TGCAGTGCAGCCGGGACTAGCCAATACTACGAGCAGTACTTC	CSAAGTSQYYEQYF	TRBJ2-7	TRBV20-1	many	TRBD2
TGTGCCAGCAGGATAATGACAGGGCTCCCTTCTGGAAACACCATATATTTT	CASRIMTGLPSGNTIYF	TRBJ1-3	TRBV28	many	TRBD1
TGCGCCAGCAGCGTAGGACAGGGGAACGATGAGCAGTTCTTC	CASSVGQGNDEQFF	TRBJ2-1	TRBV5-1	many	TRBD1
TGCGCCAGCAGCCATCTAACTCAGCCAGGGAATAGAGGGGCTAGCGAGAGGGAGACCCAGTACTTC	CASSHLTQPGNRGASERETQYF	TRBJ2-5	TRBV4-1	-	-
TGCGCCAGCAGCTCACTAGCGGGAGGTGCTAGCACAGATACGCAGTATTTT	CASSSLAGGASTDTQYF	TRBJ2-3	TRBV5-1	many	TRBD2
TGTGCCCATGGGCAGGCCTACGAGCAGTACTTC	CAHGQAYEQYF	TRBJ2-7	TRBV10-3	many	-
TGTGCCAGCAGCCACCCCGGCAAGGGACCGGTCGAAAGCTCCTACAATGAGCAGTTCTTC	CASSHPGKGPVESSYNEQFF	TRBJ2-1	TRBV12-3/TRBV12-4	many	-
TGTGCCAGCAGCTTAGTTAATTCACCCCTCCACTTT	CASSLVNSPLHF	TRBJ1-6	TRBV7-9	few	-
TGTGCCATCAGTGTGGGGTACGAGCAGTACTTC	CAISVGYEQYF	TRBJ2-7	TRBV10-3	many	-
TGCGCCGTAAGAGATCGACCGGGACTTCTAATCTCTGGGGCCAACGTCCTGACTTTC	CAVRDRPGLLISGANVLTF	TRBJ2-6	TRBV5-1	many	-
TGCAGTGCTAGGGACCTTGAAGGGGACTATGGCTACACCTTC	CSARDLEGDYGYTF	TRBJ1-2	TRBV20-1	many	-
TGCGCCAGCAGCCAAGGCCCCAACGCCCGACTTTATGGCTACACCTTC	CASSQGPNARLYGYTF	TRBJ1-2	TRBV4-1	many	-
TGCAGTGCCCGACTAGCGGGGGGGCCTCACAATGAGCAGTTCTTC	CSARLAGGPHNEQFF	TRBJ2-1	TRBV20-1	few	TRBD2
TGTGCCAGCAGTTCGAACATGCTTACCGGGGAGCTGTTTTTT	CASSSNMLTGELFF	TRBJ2-2	TRBV28	-	-
TGCGCCAGCAGCTTCCTGACAGGGGACACCTACGAGCAGTACTTC	CASSFLTGDTYEQYF	TRBJ2-7	TRBV5-1	many	TRBD1
TGCAGTGCTGGGACTAGCAGATACAATGAGCAGTTCTTC	CSAGTSRYNEQFF	TRBJ2-1	TRBV20-1	many	TRBD2
TGTGCCAGCAGTTTGGCGGGACTAGCCGTACAAAAGAGCTCCTACGAGCAGTACTTC	CASSLAGLAVQKSSYEQYF	TRBJ2-7	TRBV28	many	TRBD2
TGCAGTGCTAGCAAGACTAGCGGGAGTAGCTACGAGCAGTACTTC	CSASKTSGSSYEQYF	TRBJ2-7	TRBV20-1	many	TRBD2
TGCGCCAGCAGTCTCTCCTCGGGGTACTTC	CASSLSSGYF	TRBJ2-7	TRBV23-1	-	-
TGTGCCAGCAGCTCCGGAACCGGGACAGGGGCACTCGATAATGAAAAACTGTTTTTT	CASSSGTGTGALDNEKLFF	TRBJ1-4	TRBV11-1	few	TRBD1
TGCAGTGCTGAGGGAGGGACCGAATATAGCAATCAGCCCCAGCATTTT	CSAEGGTEYSNQPQHF	TRBJ1-5	TRBV20-1	many	-
TGTGCCACCCGGGACCGATCTCTCTCTGGAAACACCATATATTTT	CATRDRSLSGNTIYF	TRBJ1-3	TRBV19	few	-
TGTGCCAGCAGCTTGTATCCTGTGTCTAGCCTCACCGGGGAGCTGTTTTTT	CASSLYPVSSLTGELFF	TRBJ2-2	TRBV7-9	many	-
TGCAGCGCCGAAGGGACAGGGGTCTATGGCTACACCTTC	CSAEGTGVYGYTF	TRBJ1-2	TRBV29-1	many	TRBD1
TGTGCCAGCACATCCGGGACAACCTCTTACGAGCAGTACTTC	CASTSGTTSYEQYF	TRBJ2-7	TRBV2	once	-
TGTGCCAGCAGCACCCACACAGATACGCAGTATTTT	CASSTHTDTQYF	TRBJ2-3	TRBV7-2	few	-
-	CASREVGQDYEKLFFF	TRBJ1-4	TRBV5-1	-	-
TGCGCCAGCAGGGGACAGGGGGTCCACAATGAGCAGTTCTTC	CASRGQGVHNEQFF	TRBJ2-1	TRBV5-1	many	TRBD1
TGTGCCAGCAGCTTAGCGACGTATGAGCAGTTCTTC	CASSLATYEQFF	TRBJ2-1	TRBV7-2	-	-
TGTGCCAGCAGCCCCCTTGGTTATTCACCCCTCCACTTT	CASSPLGYSPLHF	TRBJ1-6	TRBV7-2	-	-
TGTGCCAGCAGCTCCGGGACCCCCGGGGGGGAGACCCAGTACTTC	CASSSGTPGGETQYF	TRBJ2-5	TRBV7-2	few	TRBD2
TGTGCCAGCAGCCGTGATCAGACAGGGGGGAACACCGGGGAGCTGTTTTTT	CASSRDQTGGNTGELFF	TRBJ2-2	TRBV6-1	-	TRBD1
TGTGCCAGCAGCTTGATGGAGCCTAACTATGGCTACACCTTC	CASSLMEPNYGYTF	TRBJ1-2	TRBV13	many	-
TGTGCCACCAGCAGAGATCCCGGACAGGCAGAGACCCAGTACTTC	CATSRDPGQAETQYF	TRBJ2-5	TRBV15	-	TRBD1
TGTGCCAGCAGGAGGGGACAGGGAGTTGGACAGCCCCAGCATTTT	CASRRGQGVGQPQHF	TRBJ1-5	TRBV6-1	-	TRBD1
TGCAGTGCCACGCTGGGGGTACATGAAAAACTGTTTTTT	CSATLGVHEKLFF	TRBJ1-4	TRBV20-1	few	-
TGTGCCAGCAGAGCGGGGGGGGTCAACGAGCAGTACTTC	CASRAGGVNEQYF	TRBJ2-7	TRBV7-2	-	TRBD2
TGTGCCAGCAGTTTGGACGGATTTAGCAATCAGCCCCAGCATTTT	CASSLDGFSNQPQHF	TRBJ1-5	TRBV12-3/TRBV12-4	many	-
TGCGCCAGCAGCCAAGCTGTTAGCGGAAACACCGGGGAGCTGTTTTTT	CASSQAVSGNTGELFF	TRBJ2-2	TRBV4-3	-	-
TGCAGCGTTACACGGGGGGGTGGTTACAATGAGCAGTTCTTC	CSVTRGGGYNEQFF	TRBJ2-1	TRBV29-1	-	TRBD2
TGCAGCGTTGAAGCCCGGGACAGGGAGGGTACAGATACGCAGTATTTT	CSVEARDREGTDTQYF	TRBJ2-3	TRBV29-1	many	TRBD1
TGTGCCAGCAGCTTTCAGGACTATGGCTACACCTTC	CASSFQDYGYTF	TRBJ1-2	TRBV7-9	-	-